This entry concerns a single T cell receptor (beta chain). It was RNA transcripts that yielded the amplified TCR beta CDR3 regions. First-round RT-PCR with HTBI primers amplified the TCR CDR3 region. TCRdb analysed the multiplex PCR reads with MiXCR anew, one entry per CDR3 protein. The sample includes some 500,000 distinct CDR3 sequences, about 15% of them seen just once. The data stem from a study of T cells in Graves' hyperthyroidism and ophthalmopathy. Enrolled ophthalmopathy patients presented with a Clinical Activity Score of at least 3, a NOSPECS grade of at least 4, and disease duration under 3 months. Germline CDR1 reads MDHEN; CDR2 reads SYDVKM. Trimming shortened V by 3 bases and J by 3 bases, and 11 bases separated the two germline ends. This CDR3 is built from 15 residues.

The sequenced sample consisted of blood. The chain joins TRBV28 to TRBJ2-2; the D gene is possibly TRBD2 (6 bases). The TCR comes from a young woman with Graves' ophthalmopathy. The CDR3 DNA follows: TGTGCCAGCAGTTTTCGCCAGCGGGACACCGGGGAGCTGTTTTTT. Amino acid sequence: CASSFRQRDTGELFF.